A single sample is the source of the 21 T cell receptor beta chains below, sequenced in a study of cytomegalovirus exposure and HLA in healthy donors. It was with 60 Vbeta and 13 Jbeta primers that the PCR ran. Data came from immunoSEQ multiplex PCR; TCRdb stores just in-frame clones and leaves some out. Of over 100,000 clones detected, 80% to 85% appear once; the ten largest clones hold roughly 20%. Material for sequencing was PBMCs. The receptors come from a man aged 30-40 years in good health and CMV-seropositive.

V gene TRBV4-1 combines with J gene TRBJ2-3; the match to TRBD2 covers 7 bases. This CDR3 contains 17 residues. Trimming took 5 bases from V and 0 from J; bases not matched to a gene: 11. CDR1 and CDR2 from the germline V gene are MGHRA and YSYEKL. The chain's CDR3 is CASSFLGSGTSTDTQYF. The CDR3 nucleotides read TGCGCCAGCAGCTTCCTGGGAAGCGGGACTAGCACAGATACGCAGTATTTT.

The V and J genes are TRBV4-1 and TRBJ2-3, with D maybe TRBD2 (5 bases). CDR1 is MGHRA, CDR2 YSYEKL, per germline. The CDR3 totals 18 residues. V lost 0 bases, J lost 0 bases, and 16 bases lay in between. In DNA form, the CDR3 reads TGCGCCAGCAGCCAAGAGTTCAGCGGCCTGGCTAGCACAGATACGCAGTATTTT. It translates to CASSQEFSGLASTDTQYF.

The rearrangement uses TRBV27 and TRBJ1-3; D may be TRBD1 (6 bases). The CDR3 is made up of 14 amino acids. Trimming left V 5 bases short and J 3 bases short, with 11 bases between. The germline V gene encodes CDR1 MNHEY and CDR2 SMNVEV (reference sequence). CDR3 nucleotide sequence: TGTGCCAGCAGTCGGGGGGGGCTTGGAAACACCATATATTTT. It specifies CASSRGGLGNTIYF.

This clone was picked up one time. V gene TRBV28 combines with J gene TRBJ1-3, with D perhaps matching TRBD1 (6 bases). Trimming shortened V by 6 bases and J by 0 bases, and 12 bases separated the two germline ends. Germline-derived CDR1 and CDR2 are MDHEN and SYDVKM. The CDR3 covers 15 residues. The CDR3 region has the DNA TGTGCCAGCAGGAGAGGGGGGGGCTCTGGAAACACCATATATTTT. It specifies CASRRGGGSGNTIYF. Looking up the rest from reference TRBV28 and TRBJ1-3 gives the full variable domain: DVKVTQSSRYLVKRTGEKVFLECVQDMDHENMFWYRQDPGLGLRLIYFSYDVKMKEKGDIPEGYSVSREKKERFSLILESASTNQTSMYLCASRRGGGSGNTIYFGEGSWLTVV.

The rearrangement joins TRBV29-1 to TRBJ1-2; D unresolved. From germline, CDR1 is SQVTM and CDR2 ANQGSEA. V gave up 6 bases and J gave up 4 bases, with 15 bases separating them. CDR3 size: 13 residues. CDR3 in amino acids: CSVRARSSYGYTF. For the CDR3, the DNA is TGCAGCGTGAGGGCGCGATCCAGCTATGGCTACACCTTC.

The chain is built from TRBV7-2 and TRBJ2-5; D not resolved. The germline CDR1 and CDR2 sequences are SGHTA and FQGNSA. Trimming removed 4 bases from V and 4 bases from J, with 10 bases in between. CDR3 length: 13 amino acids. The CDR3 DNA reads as TGTGCCAGCAGCTCCGGTCCGGGAGAGACCCAGTACTTC. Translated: CASSSGPGETQYF.

The chain's CDR3 is CASSLPSGDEQYF. For the CDR3, the DNA is TGTGCCAGCAGCTTGCCCTCAGGGGACGAGCAGTACTTC. This sequence joins TRBV5-6 and TRBJ2-7; possibly TRBD1 for D (6 bases). V was trimmed by 1 base and J by 5 bases, leaving 10 bases between them. The CDR3 loop spans 13 amino acids. The V gene's germline CDR1 is SGHDT and CDR2 YYEEEE.

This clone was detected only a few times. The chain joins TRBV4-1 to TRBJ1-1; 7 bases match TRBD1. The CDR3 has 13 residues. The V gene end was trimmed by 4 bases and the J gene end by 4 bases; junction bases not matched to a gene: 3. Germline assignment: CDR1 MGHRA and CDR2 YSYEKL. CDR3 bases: TGCGCCAGCAGCCGACAGGGTCCCACTGAAGCTTTCTTT. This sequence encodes CASSRQGPTEAFF.

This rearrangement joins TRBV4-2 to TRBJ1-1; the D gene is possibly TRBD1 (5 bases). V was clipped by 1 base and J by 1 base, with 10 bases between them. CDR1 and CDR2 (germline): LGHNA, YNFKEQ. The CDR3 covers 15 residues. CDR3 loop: CASSQGVTGNTEAFF. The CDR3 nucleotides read TGTGCCAGCAGCCAAGGGGTAACAGGGAACACTGAAGCTTTCTTT.

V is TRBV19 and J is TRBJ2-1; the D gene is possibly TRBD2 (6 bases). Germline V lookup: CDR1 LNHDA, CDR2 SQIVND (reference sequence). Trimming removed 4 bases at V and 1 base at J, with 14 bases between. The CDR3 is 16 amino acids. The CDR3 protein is CASSRAGARSYNEQFF. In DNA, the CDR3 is TGTGCCAGTAGTAGAGCGGGCGCCAGATCCTACAATGAGCAGTTCTTC.

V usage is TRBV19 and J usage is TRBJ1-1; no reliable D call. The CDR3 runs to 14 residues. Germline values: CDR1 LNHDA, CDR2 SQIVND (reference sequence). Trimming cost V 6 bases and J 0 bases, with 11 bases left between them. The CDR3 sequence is CASSIGQLNTEAFF. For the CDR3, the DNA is TGTGCCAGTAGCATTGGTCAGTTGAACACTGAAGCTTTCTTT. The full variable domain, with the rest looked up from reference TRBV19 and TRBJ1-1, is DGGITQSPKYLFRKEGQNVTLSCEQNLNHDAMYWYRQDPGQGLRLIYYSQIVNDFQKGDIAEGYSVSREKKESFPLTVTSAQKNPTAFYLCASSIGQLNTEAFFGQGTRLTVV.

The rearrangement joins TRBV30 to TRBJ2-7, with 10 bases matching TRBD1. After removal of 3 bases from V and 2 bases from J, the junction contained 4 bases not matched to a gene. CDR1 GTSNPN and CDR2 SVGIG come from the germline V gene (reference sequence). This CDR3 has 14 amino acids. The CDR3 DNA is TGTGCCTGGAGCGCCGGGACAGGGGCCTACGAGCAGTACTTC. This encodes CAWSAGTGAYEQYF.

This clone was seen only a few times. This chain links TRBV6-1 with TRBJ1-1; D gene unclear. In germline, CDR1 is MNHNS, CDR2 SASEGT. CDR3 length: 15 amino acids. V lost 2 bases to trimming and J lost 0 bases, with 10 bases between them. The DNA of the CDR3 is TGTGCCAGCAGTGAACCCCACAGTATGAACACTGAAGCTTTCTTT. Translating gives CASSEPHSMNTEAFF.

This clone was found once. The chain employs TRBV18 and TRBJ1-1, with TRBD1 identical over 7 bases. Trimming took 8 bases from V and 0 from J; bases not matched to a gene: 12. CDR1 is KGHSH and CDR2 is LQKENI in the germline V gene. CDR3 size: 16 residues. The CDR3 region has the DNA TGTGCCAGCCTCCAGACAGGGAGTTTCATGAACACTGAAGCTTTCTTT. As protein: CASLQTGSFMNTEAFF.

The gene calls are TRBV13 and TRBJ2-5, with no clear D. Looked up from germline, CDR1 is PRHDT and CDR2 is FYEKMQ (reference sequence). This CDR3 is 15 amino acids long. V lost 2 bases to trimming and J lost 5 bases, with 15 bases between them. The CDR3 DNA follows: TGTGCCAGCAGCTTACGCGGTACTAAACGGGAGACCCAGTACTTC. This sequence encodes CASSLRGTKRETQYF.

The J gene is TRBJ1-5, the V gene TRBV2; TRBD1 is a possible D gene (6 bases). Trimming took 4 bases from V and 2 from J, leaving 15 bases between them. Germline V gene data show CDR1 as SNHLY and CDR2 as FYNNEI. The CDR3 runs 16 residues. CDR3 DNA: TGTGCCAGCAGTGGATCTCCGGGGGGGCGCAATCAGCCCCAGCATTTT. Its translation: CASSGSPGGRNQPQHF.

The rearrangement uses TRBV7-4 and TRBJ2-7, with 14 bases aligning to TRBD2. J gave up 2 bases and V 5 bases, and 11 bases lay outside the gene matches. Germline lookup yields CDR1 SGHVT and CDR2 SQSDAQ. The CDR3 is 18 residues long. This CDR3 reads CASSQGLAGGPITYEQYF. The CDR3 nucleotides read TGTGCCAGCAGCCAAGGACTAGCGGGGGGCCCCATTACCTACGAGCAGTACTTC. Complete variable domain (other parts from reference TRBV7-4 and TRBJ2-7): GAGVSQSPRYKVAKRGRDVALRCDSISGHVTLYWYRQTLGQGSEVLTYSQSDAQRDKSGRPSGRFSAERPERSVSTLKIQRTEQGDSAVYLCASSQGLAGGPITYEQYFGPGTRLTVT.

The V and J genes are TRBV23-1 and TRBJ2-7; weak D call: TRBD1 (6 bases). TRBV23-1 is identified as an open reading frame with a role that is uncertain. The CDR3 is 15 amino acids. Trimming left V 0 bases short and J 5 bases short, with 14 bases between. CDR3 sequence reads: CASSQSTNRDHEQYV. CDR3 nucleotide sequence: TGCGCCAGCAGTCAATCGACAAACAGGGATCACGAGCAGTACGTC.

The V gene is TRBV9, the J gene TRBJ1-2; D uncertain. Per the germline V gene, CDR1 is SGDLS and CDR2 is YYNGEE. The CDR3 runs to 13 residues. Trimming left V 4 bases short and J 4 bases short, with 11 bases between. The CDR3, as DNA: TGTGCCAGCAGCCCCTCATCGGTCTATGGCTACACCTTC. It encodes CASSPSSVYGYTF.

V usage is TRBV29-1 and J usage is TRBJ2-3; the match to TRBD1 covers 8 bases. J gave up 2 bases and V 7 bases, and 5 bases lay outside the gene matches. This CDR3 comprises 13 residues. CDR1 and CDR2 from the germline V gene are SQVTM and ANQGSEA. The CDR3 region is CSGFQGATDTQYF. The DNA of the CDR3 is TGCAGCGGATTTCAGGGGGCCACAGATACGCAGTATTTT.

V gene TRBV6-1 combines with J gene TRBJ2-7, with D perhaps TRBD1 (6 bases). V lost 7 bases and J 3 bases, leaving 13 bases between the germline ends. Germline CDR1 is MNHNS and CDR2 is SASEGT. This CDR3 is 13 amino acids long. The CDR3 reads CASMIRGNYEQYF. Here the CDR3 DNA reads TGTGCCAGCATGATCAGGGGAAACTACGAGCAGTACTTC.